Listed below are T cell receptor beta chains from one sample, sequenced in a study of blood T cell repertoires in COVID-19. This table comes from immunoSEQ multiplex PCR, and its TCRdb copy is limited to in-frame clones, with some not included. Of tens of thousands of clones detected, about 82% appear once; the ten largest clones hold over 20%. What was sequenced was peripheral blood. The origin of the receptors is a woman older than 75 in a cohort sampled during active or convalescent COVID-19. Each CDR3 is given with its conserved first and last residue. The D gene is left open where the match is weak. Rows may omit the clone size; those that give it use once, few, many or a size class.

abundance	j_gene	v_gene	d_gene	CDR3aa	CDR3nt
-	TRBJ2-6	TRBV28	-	CASNLNSGANVLTF	TGTGCCAGCAATCTAAACTCTGGGGCCAACGTCCTGACTTTC
once	TRBJ2-7	TRBV3-1/TRBV3-2	-	CASSRLSLGEQYF	TGTGCCAGCAGTCGACTATCGCTTGGTGAGCAGTACTTC
-	TRBJ2-3	TRBV3-1/TRBV3-2	TRBD2	CASSPALAGGPRTDTQYF	TGTGCCAGCAGCCCCGCATTAGCGGGAGGGCCAAGAACAGATACGCAGTATTTT
-	TRBJ2-3	TRBV5-1	TRBD1	CASSGTGSTDTQYF	TGCGCCAGCTCCGGGACAGGCAGCACAGATACGCAGTATTTT
-	TRBJ2-5	TRBV5-4	-	CASSLPGMQETQYF	TGTGCCAGCAGCTTGCCAGGGATGCAAGAGACCCAGTACTTC
-	TRBJ2-1	TRBV10-3	-	CAISEEEGPVIDEQFF	TGTGCCATCAGTGAGGAGGAGGGGCCGGTGATCGATGAGCAGTTCTTC
-	TRBJ2-5	TRBV10-3	TRBD1	CAIKAGTGVRETQYF	TGTGCCATCAAGGCCGGGACAGGGGTTCGGGAGACCCAGTACTTC
-	TRBJ2-2	TRBV5-1	-	CASSLTVDTGELFF	TGCGCCAGCAGCTTGACGGTGGACACCGGGGAGCTGTTTTTT
-	TRBJ1-2	TRBV28	TRBD1	CASIRQGLHYGYTF	TGTGCCAGCATACGACAGGGGCTTCACTATGGCTACACCTTC
-	TRBJ2-7	TRBV7-9	TRBD1	CASSLASGGREQYF	TGTGCCAGCAGCTTAGCGTCAGGGGGTCGGGAGCAGTACTTC
-	TRBJ2-1	TRBV11-2	-	CASTQGTGGYNEQFF	TGTGCCAGCACCCAAGGTACAGGTGGGTACAATGAGCAGTTCTTC
-	TRBJ1-2	TRBV5-4	-	CASSLWGRGFNYGYTF	TGTGCCAGCAGCTTGTGGGGACGGGGGTTTAACTATGGCTACACCTTC
-	TRBJ2-6	TRBV6-6	TRBD1	CASSPGTGDSGANVLTF	TGTGCCAGCAGTCCCGGGACAGGGGACTCTGGGGCCAACGTCCTGACTTTC
-	TRBJ1-2	TRBV6-2/TRBV6-3	TRBD1	CASSYDRGYYGYTF	TGTGCCAGCAGTTACGACAGGGGTTACTATGGCTACACCTTC
-	TRBJ1-4	TRBV7-9	TRBD1	CASSLEGTVGEKLFF	TGTGCCAGCAGCTTAGAAGGGACAGTCGGTGAAAAACTGTTTTTT
-	TRBJ2-1	TRBV19	TRBD1	CASSRDSRPYEQFF	TGTGCCAGTAGTCGGGACAGCCGACCTTATGAGCAGTTCTTC
-	TRBJ2-5	TRBV6-6	TRBD2	CASIELAGGTQYF	TGTGCCAGCATAGAACTAGCGGGGGGGACCCAGTACTTC
once	TRBJ2-5	TRBV6-6	-	CASSYVEETQYF	TGTGCCAGCAGTTACGTAGAGGAGACCCAGTACTTC
-	TRBJ2-5	TRBV27	-	CASSSTGASSETQYF	TGTGCCAGCAGTTCTACTGGAGCTAGTTCAGAGACCCAGTACTTC
-	TRBJ2-2	TRBV19	TRBD1	CASSGDRVDTGELFF	TGTGCCAGTAGTGGGGACAGGGTGGACACCGGGGAGCTGTTTTTT
-	TRBJ1-2	TRBV6-2/TRBV6-3	-	CASSPTGDYGYTF	TGTGCCAGCAGCCCTACCGGGGACTATGGCTACACCTTC
-	TRBJ1-2	TRBV5-4	TRBD1	CASSLGPGQGNDGYTF	TGTGCCAGCAGCTTGGGGCCGGGACAGGGGAACGATGGCTACACCTTC
-	TRBJ1-5	TRBV24-1	TRBD1	CATSDSDRGLNSNQPQHF	TGTGCCACCAGTGATTCGGACAGGGGGCTGAACAGCAATCAGCCCCAGCATTTT
-	TRBJ2-6	TRBV11-2	-	CASSLSGANVLTF	TGTGCCAGCAGCCTCTCTGGGGCCAACGTCCTGACTTTC
-	TRBJ2-1	TRBV5-4	TRBD1	CASRTGAPVNEQFF	TGTGCCAGCCGTACAGGGGCCCCCGTCAATGAGCAGTTCTTC
-	TRBJ2-3	TRBV11-1	TRBD2	CASRIAGGTDTQYF	TGTGCCAGCCGTATAGCGGGAGGGACAGATACGCAGTATTTT
-	TRBJ1-1	TRBV18	-	CASSRVEYTEAFF	TGTGCCAGCTCCCGCGTAGAGTACACTGAAGCTTTCTTT
-	TRBJ2-7	TRBV2	-	CASNLLYEQYF	TGTGCCAGCAATCTACTCTACGAGCAGTACTTC
-	TRBJ1-6	TRBV28	TRBD1	CASSLAGGINSPLHF	TGTGCCAGCAGTTTAGCAGGGGGGATTAATTCACCCCTCCACTTT
once	TRBJ2-7	TRBV4-1	-	CASSPFTGTIPYEQYF	TGCGCCAGCAGTCCTTTCACCGGGACAATTCCCTACGAGCAGTACTTC
once	TRBJ1-2	TRBV30	TRBD1	CAWSAQQGRGYGYTF	TGTGCCTGGAGTGCCCAACAGGGGCGCGGCTATGGCTACACCTTC
-	TRBJ1-3	TRBV7-9	-	CASSLVSGNGNTIYF	TGTGCCAGCAGCTTAGTCTCAGGGAACGGAAACACCATATATTTT
-	TRBJ2-1	TRBV7-3	TRBD2	CASSLTSGSGGQNEQFF	TGTGCCAGCAGCTTAACGTCAGGTAGCGGGGGGCAGAATGAGCAGTTCTTC
-	TRBJ1-6	TRBV5-6	-	CASSLGQPYNSPLHF	TGTGCCAGCAGCTTGGGACAGCCCTATAATTCACCCCTCCACTTT
-	TRBJ1-5	TRBV21-1	-	CASSKGGPVHRIAQHF	TGTGCCAGCAGCAAAGGGGGCCCGGTTCACAGGATAGCCCAGCATTTT
-	TRBJ2-1	TRBV5-4	TRBD2	CASSPDSGRANNEQFF	TGTGCCAGCAGCCCTGATAGCGGGAGGGCCAACAATGAGCAGTTCTTC
-	TRBJ2-7	TRBV19	TRBD2	CASSGGSWYEQYF	TGTGCCAGTAGTGGCGGGAGTTGGTACGAGCAGTACTTC
-	TRBJ1-4	TRBV5-1	-	CASSSGTGEGYEKLFF	TGCGCCAGCAGCTCAGGAACGGGGGAAGGTTATGAAAAACTGTTTTTT
-	TRBJ1-1	TRBV7-2	TRBD1	CASSSTGVYTEAFF	TGTGCCAGCAGCTCTACAGGGGTCTACACTGAAGCTTTCTTT
-	TRBJ1-4	TRBV5-1	-	CASSLNSENEKLFF	TGCGCCAGCAGCTTGAATTCAGAAAATGAAAAACTGTTTTTT
-	TRBJ2-5	TRBV10-2	-	CASARLQETQYF	TGCGCCAGCGCGAGGTTACAAGAGACCCAGTACTTC
-	TRBJ2-7	TRBV11-2	TRBD2	CASSLGLAGEQYF	TGTGCCAGCAGCTTGGGACTAGCTGGGGAGCAGTACTTC
many	TRBJ2-3	TRBV7-9	TRBD2	CASSLLAGGIVDTQYF	TGTGCCAGCAGCTTACTAGCGGGAGGTATTGTTGATACGCAGTATTTT
-	TRBJ1-1	TRBV24-1	-	CATSGAGNTEAFF	TGTGCCACCAGCGGCGCAGGGAACACTGAAGCTTTCTTT
-	TRBJ1-4	TRBV29-1	TRBD1	CSVRGRLEADEKLFF	TGCAGCGTTAGGGGGCGGCTCGAAGCGGATGAAAAACTGTTTTTT
-	TRBJ2-7	TRBV2	-	CASSPGGSLNYEQYF	TGTGCCAGCAGCCCCGGAGGTTCCCTGAACTACGAGCAGTACTTC
-	TRBJ1-5	TRBV19	TRBD1	CASSRGEDQPQHF	TGTGCCAGTAGCAGGGGGGAGGATCAGCCCCAGCATTTT
-	TRBJ2-3	TRBV19	-	CASSSADTQYF	TGTGCCAGTAGTAGCGCAGATACGCAGTATTTT
once	TRBJ2-1	TRBV7-7	TRBD2	CASSPSSGRDYEQFF	TGTGCTAGCAGCCCCTCTAGCGGGAGAGATTATGAGCAGTTCTTC
few	TRBJ1-1	TRBV12-3/TRBV12-4	TRBD1	CASSWDRESEAFF	TGTGCCAGCAGTTGGGACAGGGAGAGTGAAGCTTTCTTT